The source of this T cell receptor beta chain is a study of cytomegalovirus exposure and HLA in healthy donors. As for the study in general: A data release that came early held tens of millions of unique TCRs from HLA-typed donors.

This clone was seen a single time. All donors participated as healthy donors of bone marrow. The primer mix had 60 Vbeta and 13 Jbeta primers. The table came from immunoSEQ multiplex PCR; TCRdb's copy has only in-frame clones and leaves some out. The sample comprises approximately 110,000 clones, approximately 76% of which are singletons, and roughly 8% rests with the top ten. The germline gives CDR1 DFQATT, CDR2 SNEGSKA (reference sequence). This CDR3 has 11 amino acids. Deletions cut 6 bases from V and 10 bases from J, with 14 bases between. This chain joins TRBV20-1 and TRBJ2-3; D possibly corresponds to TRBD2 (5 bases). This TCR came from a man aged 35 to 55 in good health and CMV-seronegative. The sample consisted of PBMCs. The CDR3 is CSAGDLPSQYF. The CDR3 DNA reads TGCAGTGCCGGGGATCTCCCCTCGCAGTATTTT.